Listed here are 3 T cell receptor beta chains from one sample, sequenced in a study of cytomegalovirus exposure and HLA in healthy donors. The PCR had 60 Vbeta and 13 Jbeta primers. Measured with immunoSEQ multiplex PCR; TCRdb has only the in-frame clones, and not every one. The repertoire has about 140,000 clones, 55% to 80% of them found once; the top ten carry 1% to 1.5%. The sequencing input was PBMCs. The receptors shown here come from a woman aged 40 to 50 in good health and CMV-seronegative.

With regard to this clone: This sample includes further DNA sequences coding for the same CDR3. The chain is built from TRBV5-1 and TRBJ2-5; 8 bases match TRBD1. J lost 3 bases, V lost 4 bases, and 2 bases had no gene match. The CDR3 sequence is 13 residues long. Germline V gene lookup returns CDR1 SGHRS and CDR2 YFSETQ. CDR3 amino acids: CASSVTGEETQYF. The CDR3 DNA is TGCGCCAGCAGCGTGACAGGGGAAGAGACCCAGTACTTC.

The chain uses TRBV28 and TRBJ1-2, with D tentatively TRBD1 (6 bases). The germline CDR1 and CDR2 sequences are MDHEN and SYDVKM. Trimming pared 5 bases from V and 4 bases from J, leaving 20 bases between. The CDR3 contains 16 residues. CDR3 residues: CASSQPGHETFYGYTF. CDR3 coding DNA: TGTGCCAGCAGTCAACCGGGACACGAAACCTTCTATGGCTACACCTTC.

V usage is TRBV5-1 and J usage is TRBJ1-1, with 9 bases matching TRBD1. The CDR3 has 13 residues. The junction had 6 bases not matched to a gene; V was cut back by 5 bases and J by 7 bases. In germline, CDR1 is SGHRS, CDR2 YFSETQ. Here the CDR3 reads CASRLTGGIEAFF. The DNA for the CDR3 is TGCGCCAGCAGACTAACAGGGGGCATTGAAGCTTTCTTT.